A single sample is the source of the 3 T cell receptor beta chains below, sequenced in a study of post-analysis software for immune sequencing data. Prepared TCR beta cDNA libraries contained unique molecular identifiers. Each CDR3 protein is one row after TCRdb ran MiXCR on the PCR reads. The sample has 750,000 to 950,000 distinct CDR3 sequences; 53% are singletons. Which antigens these TCRs recognize remains unknown. Whole-study findings and limits: Patients used about 5 TRBV segments, including TRBV5-6, TRBV5-1 and TRBV20-1, more often than controls.

The specimen was blood. All receptors come from a girl aged 5 to 17 with multiple sclerosis.

This clonotype was picked up a small number of times. The rearrangement links TRBV29-1 to TRBJ2-5; 8 bases align to TRBD2. Germline assignment: CDR1 SQVTM and CDR2 ANQGSEA. The CDR3 spans 19 residues. V trimming: 2 bases; J trimming: 5 bases; junction bases outside the gene matches: 22. CDR3 in DNA: TGCAGCGTTGAACCGCCTGGGACTAGTGTATCACTCGGCGGGGAGACCCAGTACTTC. It encodes CSVEPPGTSVSLGGETQYF.

V usage is TRBV2 and J usage is TRBJ1-2; 8 bases agree with TRBD1. The germline CDR1 and CDR2 sequences are SNHLY and FYNNEI. CDR3 length: 14 amino acids. V was pared by 3 bases and J by 2 bases, with 2 bases of the junction left unmatched. As DNA, the CDR3 is TGTGCCAGCAGTGAGGACAGGGTAAACTATGGCTACACCTTC. This translates into CASSEDRVNYGYTF.

This clonotype has only a few counts. The gene calls are TRBV12-3 or TRBV12-4 and TRBJ2-7, with 7 bases that match TRBD1. Trimming took 7 bases from V and 2 from J; bases not matched to a gene: 5. The CDR3 has 13 residues. The CDR3 is CASTYRGTYEQYF. DNA for the CDR3: TGTGCCAGCACCTACAGGGGTACCTACGAGCAGTACTTC.